The source of this TCR beta chain is a study of blood T cell repertoires in COVID-19. Profiling relied on immunoSEQ multiplex PCR, and the TCRdb table lists in-frame clones only, not all of them. There are roughly 380,000 clones in the sample; 70% to 85% occur only once, and about 1% lies in the top ten. In germline, CDR1 is MNHEY, CDR2 SVGAGI. The ends were cut back, 0 bases at V and 6 bases at J, with 14 bases in the middle. There are 16 residues in the CDR3. This TCR was sampled from a human donor with acute or convalescent COVID-19. The donor label of this sample is uncertain. Source material: peripheral blood. V usage is TRBV6-5 and J usage is TRBJ2-2; unclear D gene. The CDR3 loop reads CASSYSQFTIAGELFF. DNA of the CDR3: TGTGCCAGCAGTTACTCACAATTTACTATAGCCGGGGAGCTGTTTTTT.